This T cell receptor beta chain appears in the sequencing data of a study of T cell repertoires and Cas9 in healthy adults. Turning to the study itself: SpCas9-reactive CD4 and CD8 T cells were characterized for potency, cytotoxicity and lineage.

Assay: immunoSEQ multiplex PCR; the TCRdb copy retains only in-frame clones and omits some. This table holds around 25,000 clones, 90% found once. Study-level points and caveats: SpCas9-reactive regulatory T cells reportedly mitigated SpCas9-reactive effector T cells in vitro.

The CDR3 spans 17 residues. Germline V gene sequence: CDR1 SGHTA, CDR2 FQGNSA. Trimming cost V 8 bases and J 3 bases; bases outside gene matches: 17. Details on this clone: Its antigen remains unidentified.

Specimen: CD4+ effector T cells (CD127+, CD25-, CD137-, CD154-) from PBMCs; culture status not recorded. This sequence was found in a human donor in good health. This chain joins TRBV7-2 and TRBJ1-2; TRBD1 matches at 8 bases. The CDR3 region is CASAEQGGFSRDYGYTF. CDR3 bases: TGTGCCAGCGCGGAACAGGGGGGATTTTCTAGGGACTATGGCTACACCTTC.